These 13 T cell receptor beta chains were all obtained from the same sample, sequenced in a study of read filtering for tumor transcriptome and immune sequencing. From 300 to 400 ng of RNA, a library with molecular barcoded alpha/delta and beta/gamma adaptors was made. Each CDR3 protein is one row after TCRdb ran MiXCR on the reads. The table has approximately 40,000 distinct CDR3 sequences, 14% seen once. Sequenced material: a population of CD138-negative cells sorted from bone marrow. The receptors originated from a donor at least 40 years old with multiple myeloma.

This clonotype occurred many times. The chain carries TRBV18 and TRBJ2-5; D gene unclear. The length of the CDR3 is 18 residues. Trimming took off 4 bases at V and 2 bases at J, with 23 bases between the two ends. Germline V CDR1 and CDR2: KGHSH, LQKENI. The CDR3 DNA reads as TGTGCCAGCTCACAACGACCAGTCCAGATCGTCTCTCAAGAGACCCAGTACTTC. It specifies CASSQRPVQIVSQETQYF.

This clonotype was detected ten times or more. CDR3 residues: CASRGGENEQFF. For the CDR3, the DNA is TGTGCCAGCAGGGGTGGGGAAAATGAGCAGTTCTTC. V is TRBV7-9 and J is TRBJ2-1; no clear D gene. Trimming stripped 6 bases from V and 7 bases from J, with 10 bases between. Looked up from germline, CDR1 is SEHNR and CDR2 is FQNEAQ (reference sequence). This CDR3 is 12 amino acids long.

At least ten counts were recorded for this clonotype. The rearrangement uses TRBV5-1 and TRBJ2-5; D is undetermined. The CDR3 length is 15 residues. From germline, CDR1 is SGHRS and CDR2 YFSETQ. Trimming removed 0 bases from V and 1 base from J, with 10 bases in between. Here the CDR3 reads CASSLVGRRQETQYF. CDR3 nucleotides: TGCGCCAGCAGCTTGGTAGGGCGCCGCCAAGAGACCCAGTACTTC.

This clonotype was recorded at least ten times. This chain connects TRBV11-2 to TRBJ2-2; no reliable D call. Germline CDR1 and CDR2: SGHAT and FQNNGV. V shed 0 bases and J shed 3 bases, with 2 bases lying between them. The CDR3 has 13 residues. The CDR3 loop reads CASSLEDTGELFF. The CDR3 nucleotides read TGTGCCAGCAGCTTAGAAGACACCGGGGAGCTGTTTTTT.

There are many counts of this clonotype. The V gene is TRBV20-1, the J gene TRBJ1-6; D gene uncertain. Trimming removed 3 bases from V and 0 bases from J, with 12 bases in between. The germline V gene encodes CDR1 DFQATT and CDR2 SNEGSKA (reference sequence). CDR3 length: 16 residues. CDR3 nucleotides: TGCAGTGCTAGGATAGCGGCGAGCTCCTATAATTCACCCCTCCACTTT. Amino acid sequence: CSARIAASSYNSPLHF.

The chain carries TRBV6-2 or TRBV6-3 and TRBJ2-1; D unresolved. Germline V gives CDR1 MNHEY, CDR2 SVGEGT. The CDR3 has 14 amino acids. V was cut by 5 bases and J by 0 bases, with 8 bases left in between. The CDR3 here is CASSRSSSYNEQFF. As DNA, the CDR3 is TGTGCCAGCAGTCGGTCGAGCTCCTACAATGAGCAGTTCTTC.

The chain combines TRBV12-3 or TRBV12-4 with TRBJ1-6, with 9 bases aligning to TRBD1. This CDR3 spans 15 amino acids. V trimming: 5 bases; J trimming: 5 bases; junction bases outside the gene matches: 4. Here the CDR3 DNA reads TGTGCCAGCAGTCCGACAGGGGGGGATAATTCACCCCTCCACTTT. Translation gives CASSPTGGDNSPLHF.

The table lists this clonotype with many counts. The chain combines TRBV9 with TRBJ1-2; 9 bases are a match to TRBD1. This CDR3 is 14 amino acids long. Germline V gene sequence: CDR1 SGDLS, CDR2 YYNGEE. The ends lost 3 bases at V and 1 base at J; junction bases unmatched: 1. Here the CDR3 reads CASSAGQGNYGYTF. DNA of the CDR3: TGTGCCAGCAGCGCGGGACAGGGTAACTATGGCTACACCTTC.

This clonotype was picked up many times. The rearrangement links TRBV6-1 to TRBJ2-2; unclear D gene. The germline V and J ends were trimmed by 4 bases and 7 bases, with 16 bases remaining between them. This CDR3 has 15 residues. Germline V CDR1 and CDR2: MNHNS, SASEGT. In DNA, the CDR3 is TGTGCCAGCAGTGTGGGAACCATAGAGAGCGGGGAGCTGTTTTTT. Its translation is CASSVGTIESGELFF.

This clonotype was seen repeatedly, ten times or more. V is TRBV19 and J is TRBJ2-5, with 8 bases that match TRBD2. Germline CDR1 and CDR2: LNHDA and SQIVND (reference sequence). The CDR3 contains 15 residues. With 6 bases clipped from V and 4 bases from J, the junction kept 10 bases outside the gene matches. The CDR3 protein is CASRRNGGASETQYF. The CDR3 region has the DNA TGTGCCAGTAGGAGAAACGGGGGGGCCTCAGAGACCCAGTACTTC.

This clonotype has more than one count but fewer than ten. The chain has TRBV11-2 and TRBJ2-5; 8 bases fit TRBD1. There are 14 residues in the CDR3. Trimming at V came to 4 bases and at J to 4 bases, leaving 5 bases not matched to a gene. The germline V gene has CDR1 SGHAT and CDR2 FQNNGV. In nucleotides, the CDR3 is TGTGCCAGCAGCTACGACAGGGGAGTAGAGACCCAGTACTTC. Protein product: CASSYDRGVETQYF.

Regarding this clonotype: This clone may be a read error of a much larger clone one base away. V and J are TRBV12-3 or TRBV12-4 and TRBJ1-4; 9 nucleotides match TRBD1. The CDR3 runs 14 residues. J lost 9 bases, V lost 3 bases, and 5 bases had no gene match. The CDR3 sequence: CASSLTGGNKKLFF. In nucleotides, the CDR3 is TGTGCCAGCAGTTTGACAGGGGGGAATAAAAAACTGTTTTTT.

Ten or more counts support this clonotype. This sequence joins TRBV2 and TRBJ1-5; tentative D call: TRBD1 (5 bases). The CDR3 is 16 amino acids. V lost 2 bases and J lost 3, with 14 bases in between. CDR1 and CDR2 (germline): SNHLY, FYNNEI. In DNA, the CDR3 is TGTGCCAGCAGTGAAAGGGCAGGGCAGAACAATCAGCCCCAGCATTTT. It encodes CASSERAGQNNQPQHF.